A selection of T cell receptor beta chains follows, all from one sample in a study of blood T cell repertoires in COVID-19. Assay: immunoSEQ multiplex PCR; the TCRdb copy retains only in-frame clones and omits some. The sample contains about 65,000 clones, about 94% of which appear only once. Sequencing was performed on peripheral blood. The source is a man in his sixties or seventies with active COVID-19. Each CDR3 is given with its conserved first and last residue. A D gene is named only where the DNA matches it firmly. Where a row states a size, it is once, few, many or the class of an expanded clone; other rows omit it.

NA | NA | TRBJ2-3 | TRBV20-1 | CSASFQTSSTDTQYF | TGCAGTGCTAGTTTCCAGACTTCTAGCACAGATACGCAGTATTTT
NA | NA | TRBJ1-4 | TRBV5-1 | CASSLAFRGGNEKLFF | TGCGCCAGCAGCTTGGCCTTCAGGGGAGGGAATGAAAAACTGTTTTTT
NA | NA | TRBJ2-1 | TRBV9 | CASSVGGGAYNEQFF | TGTGCCAGCAGCGTAGGGGGAGGCGCCTACAATGAGCAGTTCTTC
NA | NA | TRBJ2-3 | TRBV7-8 | CASSFRQTDTQYF | TGTGCCAGCAGCTTCCGTCAGACAGATACGCAGTATTTT
NA | NA | TRBJ1-2 | TRBV13 | CASRTWGGHYGYTF | TGTGCCAGCAGAACCTGGGGGGGCCACTATGGCTACACCTTC
NA | NA | TRBJ1-2 | TRBV5-8 | CASSRTRDGYTF | TGTGCCAGCAGCCGGACTCGGGATGGCTACACCTTC
TRBD1 | NA | TRBJ1-1 | TRBV14 | CASSQITGVTEAFF | TGTGCCAGCAGCCAAATAACAGGGGTCACTGAAGCTTTCTTT
TRBD1 | NA | TRBJ2-2 | TRBV19 | CASSTRQGNPMTGELFF | TGTGCCAGTAGTACCAGACAGGGGAACCCGATGACCGGGGAGCTGTTTTTT
NA | NA | TRBJ2-7 | TRBV7-9 | CASSPNRYEQYF | TGTGCCAGCAGCCCGAACAGGTACGAGCAGTACTTC
NA | NA | TRBJ2-3 | TRBV5-1 | CASSLERSSGADTQYF | TGCGCCAGCAGCTTGGAGAGGTCTAGTGGAGCAGATACGCAGTATTTT
TRBD1 | NA | TRBJ1-1 | TRBV9 | CASSRDRGVGTEAFF | TGTGCCAGCAGCCGGGACAGGGGGGTTGGCACTGAAGCTTTCTTT
TRBD1 | NA | TRBJ1-4 | TRBV12-3/TRBV12-4 | CASRRQGVEKLFF | TGTGCCAGCAGGCGACAGGGAGTTGAAAAACTGTTTTTT
TRBD1 | NA | TRBJ2-5 | TRBV19 | CASSEDRVGTQYF | TGTGCCAGTAGCGAAGACAGGGTTGGGACCCAGTACTTC
NA | NA | TRBJ1-2 | TRBV2 | CASSEDSGVKSYGYTF | TGTGCCAGCAGTGAAGACTCAGGGGTCAAAAGCTATGGCTACACCTTC
TRBD1 | NA | TRBJ1-4 | TRBV5-1 | CASSLGGTDTNEKLFF | TGCGCCAGCAGCTTGGGAGGGACAGACACAAATGAAAAACTGTTTTTT
NA | NA | TRBJ2-1 | TRBV20-1 | CSASLAKQGGTYNEQFF | TGCAGTGCTAGTCTGGCAAAACAGGGGGGGACCTACAATGAGCAGTTCTTC
NA | NA | TRBJ2-1 | TRBV19 | CASSIPGLSYNEQFF | TGTGCCAGTAGTATTCCGGGACTGTCCTACAATGAGCAGTTCTTC
NA | NA | TRBJ2-6 | TRBV10-1 | CASRGGRGSGANVLTF | TGCGCCAGCAGGGGGGGGCGGGGCTCTGGGGCCAACGTCCTGACTTTC
TRBD2 | NA | TRBJ2-5 | TRBV5-4 | CASSSSGGLETQYF | TGTGCCAGCAGTTCGTCGGGGGGGTTGGAGACCCAGTACTTC
TRBD2 | NA | TRBJ2-1 | TRBV18 | CASSPPGGGSYNEQFF | TGTGCCAGCTCACCACCGGGCGGGGGAAGCTACAATGAGCAGTTCTTC
TRBD2 | NA | TRBJ2-7 | TRBV11-3 | CASSFQAGGNYEQYF | TGTGCCAGCAGCTTCCAAGCGGGGGGAAACTACGAGCAGTACTTC
TRBD1 | NA | TRBJ1-5 | TRBV7-9 | CASSLTSGQGGYNQPQHF | TGTGCCAGCAGCTTAACTTCAGGACAGGGGGGCTACAATCAGCCCCAGCATTTT
TRBD1 | NA | TRBJ2-3 | TRBV5-6 | CASSLTGAHSTDTQYF | TGTGCCAGCAGCCTTACAGGGGCCCATAGCACAGATACGCAGTATTTT
NA | NA | TRBJ2-5 | TRBV12-2 | CASRPLDRQQETQYF | TGTGCAAGTCGCCCATTAGACAGGCAGCAAGAGACCCAGTACTTC
TRBD1 | NA | TRBJ1-6 | TRBV7-9 | CASSPGQGDSPLHF | TGTGCCAGCAGCCCGGGACAGGGGGATTCACCCCTCCACTTT
NA | NA | TRBJ2-1 | TRBV29-1 | CSVAGRETGVSYNEQFF | TGCAGCGTTGCAGGCCGGGAAACCGGGGTCTCCTACAATGAGCAGTTCTTC
TRBD2 | NA | TRBJ2-3 | TRBV11-3 | CASSRRTSGGPLGDTQYF | TGTGCCAGCAGCCGCCGGACTAGCGGGGGCCCCCTTGGAGATACGCAGTATTTT
NA | NA | TRBJ1-1 | TRBV6-6 | CASSYLAGEAFF | TGTGCCAGCAGTTACCTCGCAGGGGAAGCTTTCTTT
NA | NA | TRBJ1-2 | TRBV10-3 | CAIRDRSNYGYTF | TGTGCCATCAGAGACAGGTCTAACTATGGCTACACCTTC
TRBD2 | NA | TRBJ2-3 | TRBV7-3 | CASSPAGTRADTQYF | TGTGCCAGCAGTCCCGCGGGGACTAGGGCAGATACGCAGTATTTT
TRBD2 | NA | TRBJ2-1 | TRBV15 | CATSRDKAVAGVHEQFF | TGTGCCACCAGCAGAGATAAGGCAGTAGCGGGGGTACATGAGCAGTTCTTC
NA | NA | TRBJ1-1 | TRBV7-9 | CASSLVSDSEGNTEAFF | TGTGCCAGCAGCTTAGTTTCGGACTCCGAGGGGAACACTGAAGCTTTCTTT
TRBD1 | NA | TRBJ2-7 | TRBV5-1 | CASSTQYGTGSSYEQYF | TGCGCCAGCAGCACCCAATACGGGACAGGGTCCTCCTACGAGCAGTACTTC
TRBD2 | medium-sized | TRBJ2-2 | TRBV20-1 | CSASEAAGGDTGELFF | TGCAGTGCTAGTGAGGCGGCGGGGGGGGACACCGGGGAGCTGTTTTTT
TRBD1 | NA | TRBJ1-1 | TRBV7-2 | CASSLALNRGYTEAFF | TGTGCCAGCAGCTTAGCGCTAAACAGGGGGTACACTGAAGCTTTCTTT
TRBD1 | NA | TRBJ2-5 | TRBV7-8 | CASSWGTGGLETQYF | TGTGCCAGCAGCTGGGGGACAGGAGGGCTAGAGACCCAGTACTTC
TRBD1 | NA | TRBJ1-2 | TRBV6-4 | CASSESGGRSYTF | TGTGCCAGCAGTGAATCAGGGGGCCGGAGCTACACCTTC
TRBD1 | NA | TRBJ2-5 | TRBV5-1 | CASSPGQGAKKGETQYF | TGCGCCAGCAGTCCCGGACAGGGGGCGAAGAAGGGAGAGACCCAGTACTTC
NA | NA | TRBJ1-5 | TRBV7-2 | CASSPPRTDGAQPQHF | TGTGCCAGCAGCCCGCCCCGGACAGATGGGGCTCAGCCCCAGCATTTT
TRBD2 | once | TRBJ2-1 | TRBV5-5 | CASSTGGSWDEQFF | TGTGCCAGCAGCACGGGAGGGTCATGGGATGAGCAGTTCTTC
TRBD1 | NA | TRBJ1-2 | TRBV6-6 | CASSYSAGQGDGGYTF | TGTGCCAGCAGTTACTCTGCGGGACAGGGCGACGGTGGCTACACCTTC
NA | NA | TRBJ1-1 | TRBV11-3 | CASSLTGWAEAFF | TGTGCCAGCAGCCTGACGGGGTGGGCTGAAGCTTTCTTT
NA | NA | TRBJ2-1 | TRBV6-5 | CASSFRVNDEQFF | TGTGCCAGCAGTTTCAGGGTTAACGATGAGCAGTTCTTC
TRBD1 | once | TRBJ1-5 | TRBV2 | CASSGQGGQPQHF | TGTGCCAGCAGCGGACAGGGGGGTCAGCCCCAGCATTTT
NA | NA | TRBJ2-5 | TRBV4-1 | CASSQGWRGLETQYF | TGCGCCAGCAGCCAAGGCTGGCGGGGGCTAGAGACCCAGTACTTC
NA | NA | TRBJ2-1 | TRBV5-1 | CASSPTVRSSYNEQFF | TGCGCCAGCAGCCCAACCGTACGTAGCTCCTACAATGAGCAGTTCTTC
NA | once | TRBJ2-3 | TRBV29-1 | CSVEPAGGTDTQYF | TGCAGCGTTGAACCCGCAGGGGGCACAGATACGCAGTATTTT
TRBD2 | NA | TRBJ2-2 | TRBV27 | CASIYTFSGGMNTGELFF | TGTGCCAGCATTTACACATTTAGCGGGGGCATGAACACCGGGGAGCTGTTTTTT
TRBD1 | NA | TRBJ2-5 | TRBV3-1/TRBV3-2 | CASSRDREETQYF | TGTGCCAGCAGTCGTGACAGGGAAGAGACCCAGTACTTC
NA | NA | TRBJ1-2 | TRBV6-5 | CASSQEKPFSYTF | TGTGCCAGCAGTCAGGAAAAACCCTTTAGCTACACCTTC
NA | NA | TRBJ2-5 | TRBV18 | CASSLMQGTTQETQYF | TGTGCCAGCTCACTCATGCAGGGGACAACCCAAGAGACCCAGTACTTC
TRBD1 | NA | TRBJ2-1 | TRBV5-8 | CASSSQTAGTGVYNEQFF | TGTGCCAGCAGCTCTCAGACCGCCGGGACAGGGGTCTACAATGAGCAGTTCTTC
NA | NA | TRBJ1-4 | TRBV2 | CASTFQQPGHEKLFF | TGTGCCAGCACTTTTCAACAGCCTGGGCATGAAAAACTGTTTTTT